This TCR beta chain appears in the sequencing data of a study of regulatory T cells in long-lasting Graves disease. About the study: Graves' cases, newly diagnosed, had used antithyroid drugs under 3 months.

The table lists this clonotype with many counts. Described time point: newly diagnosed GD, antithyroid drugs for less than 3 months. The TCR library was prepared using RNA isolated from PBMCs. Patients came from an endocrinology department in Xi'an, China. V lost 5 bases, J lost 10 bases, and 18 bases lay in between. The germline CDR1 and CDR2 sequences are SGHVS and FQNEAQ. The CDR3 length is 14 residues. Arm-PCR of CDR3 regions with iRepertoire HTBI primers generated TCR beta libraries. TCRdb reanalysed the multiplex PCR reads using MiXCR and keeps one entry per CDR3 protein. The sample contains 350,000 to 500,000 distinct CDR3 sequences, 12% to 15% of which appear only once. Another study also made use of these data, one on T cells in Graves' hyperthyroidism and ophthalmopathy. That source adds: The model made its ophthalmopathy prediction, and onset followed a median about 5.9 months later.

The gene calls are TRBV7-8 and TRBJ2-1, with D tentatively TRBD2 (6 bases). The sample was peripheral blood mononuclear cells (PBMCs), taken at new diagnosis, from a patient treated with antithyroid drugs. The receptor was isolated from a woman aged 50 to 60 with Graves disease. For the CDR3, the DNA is TGTGCCAGCAGCCCCGGGGGTTACCTTGGGGAGCAGTTCTTC. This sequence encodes CASSPGGYLGEQFF.